Presented here are 2 T cell receptor beta chains from one specimen sequenced in a study of T cell repertoires in cytomegalovirus infection. TCRdb passed the reads through MiXCR, listing each CDR3 protein once. Of about 830,000 distinct CDR3 sequences listed, around a third were seen once; the top ten hold roughly 12%. These receptors have no identified antigens. The sample here was cultured CD8+ T cells from PBMCs, taken from culture after CMV antigen stimulation. The receptor source for this set is a human donor in good health (CMV status not recorded). Some clones in this sample may be carry-over from other donors' samples.

The chain uses TRBV4-1 and TRBJ1-2; D remains unclear. This CDR3 has 18 residues. CDR1 MGHRA and CDR2 YSYEKL come from the germline V gene. Trimming shortened V by 0 bases and J by 4 bases, and 21 bases separated the two germline ends. The CDR3 coding sequence is TGCGCCAGCAGCCAAGATAATCTTGAGGCGGTCCACTTCTATGGCTACACCTTC. Amino acids: CASSQDNLEAVHFYGYTF.

This clonotype occurred a few times. The V call is TRBV27, the J call TRBJ1-1, with D perhaps matching TRBD1 (5 bases). From germline, CDR1 is MNHEY and CDR2 SMNVEV (reference sequence). Trimming stripped 8 bases from V and 4 bases from J, with 17 bases between. The CDR3 length is 14 residues. This chain's CDR3 is CASLDRSRATEAFF. The CDR3 coding sequence is TGTGCCAGCCTGGACCGGAGCAGGGCCACTGAAGCTTTCTTT.